These T cell receptor beta chains were read from a single sample in a study of T cells in Graves' hyperthyroidism and ophthalmopathy. TCRdb re-called the multiplex PCR reads with MiXCR, one entry per CDR3 protein. The repertoire holds some 800,000 distinct CDR3 sequences, roughly 40% seen once, with approximately 8.7% in the top ten. Sequenced sample: blood. These receptor sequences come from a man aged 18 to 35 with Graves' hyperthyroidism. Each CDR3 is given with its conserved first and last residue. A D gene is named only where the DNA matches it firmly. Expanded clones get a size class; other rows say once, few or many, or leave the size out.

CDR3 DNA | CDR3 protein | clone size | J gene | V gene | D gene
TGTGCCAGCAGTGAAGGCCGAGGGTTCCAGGAAAAACTGTTTTTT | CASSEGRGFQEKLFF | . | TRBJ1-4 | TRBV2 | .
TGTGCCATCAGTGAGTCGGGAGGGGGGTCGAATTCACCCCTCCACTTT | CAISESGGGSNSPLHF | many | TRBJ1-6 | TRBV10-3 | .
TGTGCTTGGACAGGGGGAAACTCTGGGGCCAACGTCCTGACTTTC | CAWTGGNSGANVLTF | . | TRBJ2-6 | TRBV15 | TRBD1
TGTGCCAGTAGTATTCCCGTGGGGACCCACAATCAGCCCCAGCATTTT | CASSIPVGTHNQPQHF | many | TRBJ1-5 | TRBV19 | .
TGTGCCAGCAGCTTAGGTCCCAATCAGCCCCAGCATTTT | CASSLGPNQPQHF | many | TRBJ1-5 | TRBV7-9 | .
TGTGCCACCCAGGAGGAAGGAGAATATAGCAATCAGCCCCAGCATTTT | CATQEEGEYSNQPQHF | . | TRBJ1-5 | TRBV19 | .
TGCAGCGTTGACTTACCGGGACAGTCCGCCACCTACGAGCAGTACTTC | CSVDLPGQSATYEQYF | many | TRBJ2-7 | TRBV29-1 | TRBD1
TGTGCCAGCAGTCGATACAGGGATTTACGCACTGAAGCTTTCTTT | CASSRYRDLRTEAFF | few | TRBJ1-1 | TRBV19 | .
TGCAGCTTGGGGACAGGGTACCACGAGCAGTACTTC | CSLGTGYHEQYF | . | TRBJ2-7 | TRBV29-1 | TRBD1
TGTGCCAGCAGCTTGGCCTCGCCGGAAAAACTGTTTTTT | CASSLASPEKLFF | . | TRBJ1-4 | TRBV5-5 | .
TGTGCCAGCAGCTTAAGCCCAGCACAAGAGACCCAGTACTTC | CASSLSPAQETQYF | few | TRBJ2-5 | TRBV7-9 | .
TGTGCCAGTAGTATGAGGGGGGAAGAGACCCAGTACTTC | CASSMRGEETQYF | many | TRBJ2-5 | TRBV19 | .
TGTGCCAGCAGCTTAGGGGGGGGAGAGCTCGAGCAGTACTTC | CASSLGGGELEQYF | few | TRBJ2-7 | TRBV7-2 | TRBD2
TGCGCCAGCGGATTACAGGGGGCGAGCACCGGGGAGCTGTTTTTT | CASGLQGASTGELFF | few | TRBJ2-2 | TRBV5-1 | TRBD1
TGTGCCATCAGAGCCGGTCCCGCAACTAATGAAAAACTGTTTTTT | CAIRAGPATNEKLFF | . | TRBJ1-4 | TRBV10-3 | .
TGCAGTGCCAAGCCTTACAGGGTTGCCCTGGAGCAGTACTTC | CSAKPYRVALEQYF | few | TRBJ2-7 | TRBV20-1 | .
TGCAGCGTTATAGACGCTCGGGGGGGGTACGAGCAGTACTTC | CSVIDARGGYEQYF | many | TRBJ2-7 | TRBV29-1 | TRBD2
TGTGCCAGCAGCTCCTCCACCGGGGGACCGCTGAACACTGAAGCTTTCTTT | CASSSSTGGPLNTEAFF | . | TRBJ1-1 | TRBV7-9 | .
TGTGCCATCAGTGATACTGGCGGGCTGAAGACCCAGTACTTC | CAISDTGGLKTQYF | . | TRBJ2-5 | TRBV10-3 | .
TGCAGCGTTGGCCAGGGGGGCCCAAACGGCTACACCTTC | CSVGQGGPNGYTF | many | TRBJ1-2 | TRBV29-1 | TRBD1
TGTGCCAGCAGCTCTCGGGACTCCTCGGTGGAGACCCAGTACTTC | CASSSRDSSVETQYF | once | TRBJ2-5 | TRBV11-3 | .
TGCGCCAGCAGTGAATCCACAGGGACGAGCACTGAAGCTTTCTTT | CASSESTGTSTEAFF | many | TRBJ1-1 | TRBV10-1 | .
TGTGCCAGCAGCCCAGGCAGGGGGCGAAGTGAGCAGTACTTC | CASSPGRGRSEQYF | few | TRBJ2-7 | TRBV7-6 | TRBD1
TGTGCCAGCAGCTTATTTGGTATTGGGGCCAGGACTAACTATGGCTACACCTTC | CASSLFGIGARTNYGYTF | few | TRBJ1-2 | TRBV7-9 | .
TGTGCCAGCAGCAGAGGTGTCGGCGAGCAGTACTTC | CASSRGVGEQYF | many | TRBJ2-7 | TRBV7-2 | .
TGTGCCAGCAGTGAAGGACCAGCCTCTTTC | CASSEGPASF | many | TRBJ2-5 | TRBV2 | .
TGTGCCAGCAGGGAGGGACAGGGGGCGGGGGAGCTGTTTTTT | CASREGQGAGELFF | . | TRBJ2-2 | TRBV7-9 | TRBD1
TGTGCCAGCAGTTACGATACCAGTTGGAACACTGAAGCTTTCTTT | CASSYDTSWNTEAFF | few | TRBJ1-1 | TRBV10-3 | .
TGTGCCAGCAGCTCGACTCGGGGCTACACCTTC | CASSSTRGYTF | few | TRBJ1-2 | TRBV3-1 | .
TGCGCCAGCAGTCGGCCGGACGGTGACTCCTACGAGCAGTACTTC | CASSRPDGDSYEQYF | . | TRBJ2-7 | TRBV5-1 | .
TGTGCCAGCAGAGACAGCTGGAACACTGAAGCTTTCTTT | CASRDSWNTEAFF | few | TRBJ1-1 | TRBV6-5 | .
TGCAGCTTGGGGCCACGAGGGACCGGGGCCAACGTCCTGACTTTC | CSLGPRGTGANVLTF | . | TRBJ2-6 | TRBV29-1 | .
TGTGCCAGCAGCGTAGAGGGAGGGAGCACTGGAAACACCATATATTTT | CASSVEGGSTGNTIYF | . | TRBJ1-3 | TRBV9 | .
TGTGCCAGTAAGAGCGGGACGGCCTACGAGCAGTACTTC | CASKSGTAYEQYF | . | TRBJ2-7 | TRBV19 | TRBD2